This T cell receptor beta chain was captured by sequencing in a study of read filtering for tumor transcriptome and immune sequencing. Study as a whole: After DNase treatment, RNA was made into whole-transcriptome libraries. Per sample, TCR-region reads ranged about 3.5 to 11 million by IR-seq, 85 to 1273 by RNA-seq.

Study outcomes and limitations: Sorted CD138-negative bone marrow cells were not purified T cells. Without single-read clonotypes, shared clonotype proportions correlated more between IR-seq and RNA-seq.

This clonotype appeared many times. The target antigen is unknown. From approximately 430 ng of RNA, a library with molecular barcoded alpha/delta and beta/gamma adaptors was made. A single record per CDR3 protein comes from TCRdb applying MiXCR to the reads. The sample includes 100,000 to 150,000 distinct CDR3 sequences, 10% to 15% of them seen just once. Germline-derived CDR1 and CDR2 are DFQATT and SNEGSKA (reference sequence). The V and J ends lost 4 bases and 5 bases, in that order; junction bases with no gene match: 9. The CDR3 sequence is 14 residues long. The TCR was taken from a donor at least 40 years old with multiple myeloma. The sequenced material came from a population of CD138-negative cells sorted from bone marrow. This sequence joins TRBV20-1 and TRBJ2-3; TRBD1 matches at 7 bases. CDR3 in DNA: TGCAGTGCTAAGGTTCCAGGGGGTGGAGATACGCAGTATTTT. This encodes CSAKVPGGGDTQYF.